This record concerns one T cell receptor (beta chain) sequence. No cognate antigen has been identified for it. No qualities accompany the bases; no much larger clone lies one base away. The data stem from a study of control samples from healthy donors and cancer patients (dated by TCRdb to about 2020). Its CDR3 holds 13 amino acids, cysteine through phenylalanine. Only the CDR3 DNA is retained, 39 bases long and in frame from the first base. V and J are truncated by 4 bases and 1 base respectively, leaving an intervening sequence of 6 bases. From a lookup of the germline V gene, CDR1 and CDR2 are MRHNA and SNTAGT. The library was built by means of the immunoSEQ multiplex PCR assay. TCRdb stores this immuneACCESS table with in-frame sequences only. Part of the clones is absent; in the studies checked, under half of the shortfall reflects unresolved V genes, and no reason is known for the rest. The sample yields 120,000 or so clones; about nine tenths were counted once. The biggest ten clones account for 2% to 2.5% of the sample.

This receptor was identified in a man younger than 35 in good health. The rearrangement combines TRBV6-4 with TRBJ2-3, with the D gene call left open. Sequenced: blood. For the CDR3, the sequence is CASSGQRTDTQYF. The sequenced DNA: TGTGCCAGCAGTGGGCAGCGCACAGATACGCAGTATTTT.